This T cell receptor beta chain came from a study of siplizumab effects on memory and regulatory T cells. The sample holds one count of this clone. Its antigen is still unknown. Method: immunoSEQ multiplex PCR; TCRdb's copy keeps in-frame clones and lacks some. The table has around 100,000 clones, approximately 92% seen once. Germline V gene sequence: CDR1 SGHAT, CDR2 FQDESV (reference sequence). V shed 5 bases and J shed 3 bases, with 13 bases lying between them. This CDR3 has 14 residues. Study outcomes and limitations: In siplizumab cultures, the suppressive function of proliferating Tregs remained unconfirmed. Sequences that were alloreactive and traceable to unstimulated CD4+ memory cells were significantly reduced by siplizumab. Naive T cells appeared more varied than memory cells and looked like key alloresponse contributors.

Sequencing input: CD4+ T cells sorted from blood. The source is a human donor in good health. The rearrangement uses TRBV11-1 and TRBJ2-5, with a possible D match to TRBD2 (5 bases). The CDR3 nucleotides are TGTGCCAGCAGCCCACGGGGTGCGAAAGAGACCCAGTACTTC. Its protein is CASSPRGAKETQYF.